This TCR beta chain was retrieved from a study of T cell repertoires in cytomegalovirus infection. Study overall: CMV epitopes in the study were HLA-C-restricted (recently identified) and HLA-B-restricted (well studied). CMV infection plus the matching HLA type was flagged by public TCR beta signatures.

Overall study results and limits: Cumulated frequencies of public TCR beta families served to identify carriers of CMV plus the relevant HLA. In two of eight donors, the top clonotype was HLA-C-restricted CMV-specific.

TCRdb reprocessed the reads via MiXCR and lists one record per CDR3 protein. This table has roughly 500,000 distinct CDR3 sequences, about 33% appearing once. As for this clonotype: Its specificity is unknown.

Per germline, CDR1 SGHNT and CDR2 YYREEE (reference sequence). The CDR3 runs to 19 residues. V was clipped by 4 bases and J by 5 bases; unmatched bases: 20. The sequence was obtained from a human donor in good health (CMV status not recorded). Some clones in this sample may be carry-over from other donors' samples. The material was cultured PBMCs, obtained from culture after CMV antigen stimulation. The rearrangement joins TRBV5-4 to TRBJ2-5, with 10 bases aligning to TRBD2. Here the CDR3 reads CASSPPGLATDIKGETQYF. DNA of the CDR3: TGTGCCAGCAGCCCACCGGGACTAGCGACTGACATCAAGGGCGAGACCCAGTACTTC.